Below, 21 T cell receptor beta chains from the same sample are listed, as sequenced in a study of T cell responses to AZD1222 COVID-19 vaccine (dated by TCRdb to the early 2020s). Preparation of the library involved the immunoSEQ multiplex PCR assay. TCRdb holds this immuneACCESS table with in-frame rearrangements only. Some clones are missing; in checked studies, unresolved V genes explain under half, and the rest has no known cause. The sample profile shows tens of thousands of clones; 80% of them were found once. The ten largest clones take up roughly 50% of the sample. Taken with the paper, the label for time point translates to: about 28 days (+/-7) after the second vaccine dose. The sample was peripheral blood, taken 28 days after the second AZD1222 dose. The receptors derive from an adult who received the AZD1222 COVID-19 vaccine.

The rearrangement links TRBV24-1 to TRBJ1-2; D remains ambiguous. V was clipped by 2 bases and J by 0 bases, with 6 bases between them. From germline, CDR1 is KGHDR and CDR2 SFDVKD. The CDR3 sequence is 14 residues long. This CDR3 is CATSDWATNYGYTF. The CDR3 region has the DNA TGTGCCACCAGTGATTGGGCAACTAACTATGGCTACACCTTC.

This sequence joins TRBV19 and TRBJ2-7; D gene ambiguous. The V gene's germline CDR1 is LNHDA and CDR2 SQIVND (reference sequence). The CDR3 runs to 12 residues. Trimming took 5 bases from V and 6 from J, leaving 11 bases between them. This CDR3 reads CASSSLTGEQYF. As DNA, the CDR3 is TGTGCCAGTAGTTCTTTGACGGGCGAGCAGTACTTC.

This clone was counted a few times. The chain recombines TRBV5-6 with TRBJ2-7, with D possibly being TRBD1 (5 bases). The germline V and J ends were trimmed by 2 bases and 2 bases, with 11 bases remaining between them. Germline V gene lookup returns CDR1 SGHDT and CDR2 YYEEEE. The CDR3 loop spans 14 amino acids. In DNA form, the CDR3 reads TGTGCCAGCAGCTTTTCACCAGGGACCTACGAGCAGTACTTC. Translated, it gives CASSFSPGTYEQYF.

This clone was observed a single time. The chain has TRBV29-1 and TRBJ2-3, with a weak D call TRBD2 (5 bases). This CDR3 spans 12 amino acids. Trimming stripped 6 bases from V and 4 bases from J, with 11 bases between. From germline, CDR1 is SQVTM and CDR2 ANQGSEA. The CDR3 DNA reads TGCAGCGTAGGGCAGGACTCAGATACGCAGTATTTT. It codes for CSVGQDSDTQYF.

The chain uses TRBV6-2 or TRBV6-3 and TRBJ1-1, with TRBD1 identical over 8 bases. The germline gives CDR1 MNHEY, CDR2 SVGEGT. This CDR3 has 17 amino acids. V shed 2 bases and J 3 bases; nucleotides not matched to a gene: 11. The CDR3 protein is CASSYVAGGTSDTEAFF. Written as DNA, the CDR3 is TGTGCCAGCAGTTACGTGGCAGGGGGCACGAGTGACACTGAAGCTTTCTTT.

V and J are TRBV3-1 (or the pseudogene TRBV3-2) and TRBJ2-2; 14 bases align to TRBD2. The CDR3 runs to 16 residues. Losses at the gene ends were 4 bases for V and 5 bases for J; bases not matched to a gene: 3. CDR1 and CDR2 from the germline V gene are LGHDT and YNNKEL (reference sequence). CDR3 nucleotides: TGTGCCAGCAGCCGACTAGCGGGAGGGGGAACCGGGGAGCTGTTTTTT. The encoded protein is CASSRLAGGGTGELFF.

In its sample, this clone was seen a few times. The chain couples TRBV7-3 to TRBJ2-1, with 10 nucleotides matching TRBD2. This CDR3 comprises 15 residues. Germline CDR1 reads SGHTA; CDR2 reads FQGTGA. J was trimmed by 6 bases and V by 2 bases; bases with no gene match: 4. The CDR3 DNA follows: TGTGCCAGCAGCTTATCTAGCGGGGGCCTCAATGAGCAGTTCTTC. As protein: CASSLSSGGLNEQFF.

This chain links TRBV19 with TRBJ2-5, with D uncertain. This CDR3 is 14 amino acids long. Germline lookup yields CDR1 LNHDA and CDR2 SQIVND (reference sequence). V shed 1 base and J shed 5 bases, with 11 bases lying between them. In DNA, the CDR3 is TGTGCCAGTAGTATAGGGACCCTTTTGGAGACCCAGTACTTC. Translating gives CASSIGTLLETQYF. Full variable domain (rest looked up from reference TRBV19 and TRBJ2-5): DGGITQSPKYLFRKEGQNVTLSCEQNLNHDAMYWYRQDPGQGLRLIYYSQIVNDFQKGDIAEGYSVSREKKESFPLTVTSAQKNPTAFYLCASSIGTLLETQYFGPGTRLLVL.

This clone was detected once. The chain carries TRBV18 and TRBJ1-1, with 7 bases matching TRBD1. Trimming took 8 bases from V and 0 from J; bases not matched to a gene: 9. The germline gives CDR1 KGHSH, CDR2 LQKENI. This CDR3 has 15 residues. CDR3 region: CASRRDSNMNTEAFF. The CDR3 DNA reads TGTGCCAGCCGCCGGGACAGCAACATGAACACTGAAGCTTTCTTT.

The V call is TRBV18, the J call TRBJ1-1; the D is unclear. The CDR3 is 13 residues long. V lost 0 bases to trimming and J lost 8 bases, with 10 bases between them. Germline loops: CDR1 KGHSH, CDR2 LQKENI. The CDR3 loop reads CASSPPVGVEAFF. CDR3 sequence (DNA): TGTGCCAGCTCACCACCGGTGGGTGTGGAAGCTTTCTTT.

This chain connects TRBV9 to TRBJ1-2; 8 nucleotides agree with TRBD1. The length of the CDR3 is 17 residues. V lost 4 bases, J lost 0 bases, and 11 bases stayed unmatched. Germline loops: CDR1 SGDLS, CDR2 YYNGEE. The CDR3 loop is CASSSNPGQASNYGYTF. In nucleotides, the CDR3 is TGTGCCAGCAGCTCAAATCCGGGACAGGCTTCTAACTATGGCTACACCTTC.

The gene calls are TRBV28 and TRBJ1-2; D gene ambiguous. V dropped 4 bases and J dropped 7 bases, with 10 bases sitting between them. The CDR3 length is 12 residues. Germline-derived CDR1 and CDR2 are MDHEN and SYDVKM. This CDR3 is CASSSYGAGYTF. The CDR3 coding sequence is TGTGCCAGCAGTTCATACGGAGCTGGCTACACCTTC.

The chain uses TRBV6-5 and TRBJ2-2; tentatively, D is TRBD1 (6 bases). This CDR3 spans 15 amino acids. With 2 bases removed from V and 2 bases from J, the gap between germline ends came to 9 bases. Per the germline V gene, CDR1 is MNHEY and CDR2 is SVGAGI. The CDR3 nucleotides read TGTGCCAGCAGTTACGAGGACAGTAACACCGGGGAGCTGTTTTTT. Amino acids: CASSYEDSNTGELFF.

The chain is built from TRBV7-2 and TRBJ1-2; D not resolved. Germline V gives CDR1 SGHTA, CDR2 FQGNSA. CDR3 length: 13 residues. V lost 1 base and J 4 bases, leaving 7 bases between the germline ends. The CDR3 DNA sequence: TGTGCCAGCAGCTTAGAGGGCTTCTATGGCTACACCTTC. Translated: CASSLEGFYGYTF.

The CDR3 DNA follows: TGTGCCAGCAGTTACTCGACGGAGGGGAGGGACACCGGGGAGCTGTTTTTT. Protein product: CASSYSTEGRDTGELFF. The rearrangement joins TRBV6-2 or TRBV6-3 to TRBJ2-2; 7 bases line up with TRBD2. Germline loops: CDR1 MNHEY, CDR2 SVGEGT. This CDR3 is built from 17 residues. V shed 0 bases, J shed 3 bases, and the junction held 7 bases outside the gene matches.

This sequence joins TRBV3-1 (or the pseudogene TRBV3-2) and TRBJ2-1, with D maybe TRBD1 (6 bases). The CDR3 has 13 amino acids. Germline V CDR1 and CDR2: LGHDT, YNNKEL (reference sequence). The V end was cut by 0 bases, the J end by 7 bases, with 7 bases between. In DNA, the CDR3 is TGTGCCAGCAGCCAAGATCAGGGGAATGAGCAGTTCTTC. Translation: CASSQDQGNEQFF.

The chain joins TRBV9 to TRBJ2-7; 7 positions agree with TRBD2. The V gene's germline CDR1 is SGDLS and CDR2 YYNGEE. The CDR3 loop spans 15 amino acids. The trim removed 4 bases at V and 2 bases at J, leaving 9 bases unmatched. DNA for the CDR3: TGTGCCAGCAGCCCACAAGCGGGGCCGACCTACGAGCAGTACTTC. Amino acid sequence: CASSPQAGPTYEQYF.

This clone was recorded once. The chain carries TRBV24-1 and TRBJ2-6, with a possible D match to TRBD1 (6 bases). The V gene's germline CDR1 is KGHDR and CDR2 SFDVKD. This CDR3 contains 16 residues. V gave up 3 bases and J gave up 2 bases, with 10 bases separating them. CDR3 bases: TGTGCCACCAGTGATACCGCAGGGGCTGGGGCCAACGTCCTGACTTTC. Its protein is CATSDTAGAGANVLTF.

The chain employs TRBV28 and TRBJ2-7; D is undetermined. CDR3 length: 11 residues. Germline assignment: CDR1 MDHEN and CDR2 SYDVKM. Trimming took 5 bases from V and 6 from J, leaving 8 bases between them. For the CDR3, the DNA is TGTGCCAGCAGTGGGCCATTCGAGCAGTACTTC. It codes for CASSGPFEQYF.

DNA of the CDR3: TGCAGCGTTGATTCAGGGTCGAAGACCCAGTACTTC. It yields the protein CSVDSGSKTQYF. The chain couples TRBV29-1 to TRBJ2-5, with D maybe TRBD1 (5 bases). V lost 3 bases and J 6 bases, leaving 11 bases between the germline ends. There are 12 residues in the CDR3. Germline loops: CDR1 SQVTM, CDR2 ANQGSEA.

The chain employs TRBV11-2 and TRBJ2-7, with 13 bases that match TRBD2. The germline CDR1 and CDR2 sequences are SGHAT and FQNNGV. The CDR3 totals 18 residues. V dropped 3 bases and J dropped 2; count of bases not matched to a gene: 10. CDR3 sequence reads: CASSFLAPGLAGTYEQYF. The DNA of the CDR3 is TGTGCCAGCAGCTTCCTCGCACCGGGACTAGCGGGGACCTACGAGCAGTACTTC.